The rows below give T cell receptor beta chains drawn from one sample of a study of blood T cell repertoires in COVID-19. Profiling relied on immunoSEQ multiplex PCR, and the TCRdb table lists in-frame clones only, not all of them. The sample records about 330,000 clones, approximately 90% being singletons. Sequenced input: PBMCs or T cells enriched from blood (not recorded which). Source of these receptors: a woman aged 18-29 years who had recovered from COVID-19. Both conserved end residues are part of each CDR3. D genes are given only for firm matches. The size of a clone is reported for some rows only, either as once, few or many, or as a class for expanded clones.

V	length	D	J	size	DNA	CDR3
TRBV30	13	TRBD1	TRBJ1-1	.	TGTGCCTGCAGGCGACAGGGGGACACTGAAGCTTTCTTT	CACRRQGDTEAFF
TRBV6-5	13	.	TRBJ2-5	once	TGTGCCAGCAGTTACGGGAGGTGGGAGACCCAGTACTTC	CASSYGRWETQYF
TRBV18	15	TRBD1	TRBJ2-1	once	TGTGCCAGCTCCGGAGGACAGGGAGCCTACAATGAGCAGTTCTTC	CASSGGQGAYNEQFF
TRBV2	12	TRBD1	TRBJ1-1	few	TGTGCCAGCAGCGAGACAGGGGGTGAAGCTTTCTTT	CASSETGGEAFF
TRBV5-4	13	.	TRBJ2-7	.	TGTGCCAGCAGCTTCACTACGGCCCAGGAGCAGTACTTC	CASSFTTAQEQYF
TRBV3-1/TRBV3-2	17	.	TRBJ2-2	once	TGTGCCAGCAGCCAAGATCGGCCCATGCGGGGGCGCATGGAGCTGTTTTTT	CASSQDRPMRGRMELFF
TRBV30	14	TRBD1	TRBJ1-2	.	TGTGCCTGGAGTGCCGTGACAGGGAACTATGGCTACACCTTC	CAWSAVTGNYGYTF
TRBV7-8	14	TRBD2	TRBJ2-3	.	TGTGCCAGCAAAGCGGGGAGGAGCACAGATACGCAGTATTTT	CASKAGRSTDTQYF
TRBV5-4	13	TRBD2	TRBJ2-1	.	TGTGCCGCGGGGGGCCGCGTCTACAATGAGCAGTTCTTC	CAAGGRVYNEQFF
TRBV2	13	.	TRBJ1-2	.	TGTGCCAGCAGGGTTCAGGCTAACTATGGCTACACCTTC	CASRVQANYGYTF
TRBV19	15	.	TRBJ1-6	.	TGTGCCAGTAGCCATTCAACAGGGAAGAATTCACCCCTCCACTTT	CASSHSTGKNSPLHF
TRBV11-2	13	.	TRBJ2-3	.	TGTGCCAGCAGCTTCCCGGGCACAGATACGCAGTATTTT	CASSFPGTDTQYF
TRBV2	12	.	TRBJ1-2	.	TGTGCCAGCAAAGAGACTAACTATGGCTACACCTTC	CASKETNYGYTF
TRBV7-9	14	.	TRBJ1-2	.	TGTGCCAGCAGCTTGGGCAGGGGAGGGGACGGCTACACCTTC	CASSLGRGGDGYTF
TRBV5-1	18	TRBD1	TRBJ1-4	.	TGCGCCAGCAGCTTGGGAATCGGGACAGGGGGTCTTAATGAAAAACTGTTTTTT	CASSLGIGTGGLNEKLFF
TRBV15	15	.	TRBJ2-7	.	TGTGCCACCAGCAGAGATCCAGGCAGCTCCTACGAGCAGTACTTC	CATSRDPGSSYEQYF
TRBV6-5	14	TRBD1	TRBJ2-7	.	TGTGCCAGCAGCCTAGTGACAGGGGCCTACGAGCAGTACTTC	CASSLVTGAYEQYF
TRBV19	16	.	TRBJ2-2	.	TGTGCCAGTAGTAGTTTGCGGGTCGGACTTTCCGGGGAGCTGTTTTTT	CASSSLRVGLSGELFF
TRBV5-4	16	TRBD2	TRBJ2-5	.	TGTGCCAGCAGGGGTGGACTAGCGGGAGGGCCAGAGACCCAGTACTTC	CASRGGLAGGPETQYF
TRBV5-1	15	.	TRBJ2-7	few	TGCGCCAGCAGCTTGGCGACGCCAGGAATCTACGAGCAGTACTTC	CASSLATPGIYEQYF
TRBV28	15	TRBD1	TRBJ1-1	.	TGTGCCAGCAGTTTATCGGACAGGGTAAACACTGAAGCTTTCTTT	CASSLSDRVNTEAFF
TRBV30	13	.	TRBJ2-2	.	TGTGCCTGGAGTGTATCGAGCACCGGGGAGCTGTTTTTT	CAWSVSSTGELFF
TRBV19	13	.	TRBJ1-1	.	TGTGCCAGCCTAGGACAACTGAACACTGAAGCTTTCTTT	CASLGQLNTEAFF
TRBV10-3	14	.	TRBJ1-1	.	TGTGCCATCAGTGAGGCGAGGGTGGCCACTGAAGCTTTCTTT	CAISEARVATEAFF
TRBV28	14	.	TRBJ2-5	few	TGTGCCAGCAGTTCCACGGGAGTCAGAGAGACCCAGTACTTC	CASSSTGVRETQYF
TRBV7-8	14	TRBD1	TRBJ2-5	.	TGTGCCAGCAGCCGAGGGACAGGCCAAGAGACCCAGTACTTC	CASSRGTGQETQYF
TRBV2	16	TRBD2	TRBJ2-1	.	TGTGCCAGCTCTAGGGGACTAGCGGGGGGGCGGAATGAGCAGTTCTTC	CASSRGLAGGRNEQFF
TRBV10-1	20	TRBD2	TRBJ2-1	.	TGCGCCAGCAGTGAGTTGGGACTAGCGGGACCTCTCAGCTCCTACAATGAGCAGTTCTTC	CASSELGLAGPLSSYNEQFF
TRBV10-3	18	TRBD1	TRBJ1-2	.	TGTGCAACCGCGGGGAGCCCGGTGACAGGGGGCGCTAACTATGGCTACACCTTC	CATAGSPVTGGANYGYTF
TRBV30	11	.	TRBJ1-1	few	TGTGCCTGGACTCGGACAACCGAAGCTTTCTTT	CAWTRTTEAFF
TRBV5-6	13	.	TRBJ1-2	.	TGTGCCAGCAGCTTGAACAGAGCCTATGGCTACACCTTC	CASSLNRAYGYTF
TRBV7-3	14	TRBD1	TRBJ1-1	.	TGTGCCAGCAGCAAGGGACAGGGAAGGACTGAAGCTTTCTTT	CASSKGQGRTEAFF
TRBV27	13	TRBD1	TRBJ1-2	.	TGTGCCAGCAGTCCCAGACAGGGGGAAGGCTACACCTTC	CASSPRQGEGYTF
TRBV2	13	TRBD2	TRBJ2-1	.	TGTGCCAGCAGAGAGAGACTAGCAGGTGAGCAGTTCTTC	CASRERLAGEQFF
TRBV12-3/TRBV12-4	13	.	TRBJ1-4	.	TGTGCCAGCAGTTTGCGGGGGACTGAAAAACTGTTTTTT	CASSLRGTEKLFF
TRBV11-2	16	.	TRBJ2-1	.	TGTGCCAGCAGCATAGCAGGAGGGGTCACCTACAATGAGCAGTTCTTC	CASSIAGGVTYNEQFF
TRBV3-1/TRBV3-2	16	.	TRBJ2-5	.	TGTGCCAGCAGCCAAGCAGGGTCAGGGGTTGGCGAGACCCAGTACTTC	CASSQAGSGVGETQYF
TRBV10-2	18	.	TRBJ1-5	.	TGCGCCAGCAGTGTGACAACCGGACAGTCCTATAGCAATCAGCCCCAGCATTTT	CASSVTTGQSYSNQPQHF
TRBV7-9	15	TRBD2	TRBJ2-7	many	TGTGCCAGCAGCTCACTAGCGGGAGGGTATTACGAGCAGTACTTC	CASSSLAGGYYEQYF
TRBV19	15	.	TRBJ1-1	.	TGTGCCAGTAGTACCATCGCGGGTAGCGACACTGAAGCTTTCTTT	CASSTIAGSDTEAFF
TRBV7-2	13	TRBD1	TRBJ1-2	.	TGTGCCAGCAGCGAACAGGGGGGCTATGGCTACACCTTC	CASSEQGGYGYTF
TRBV9	14	TRBD1	TRBJ1-2	.	TGTGCCAGCAGCAAAGCAGGGGGAAACTATGGCTACACCTTC	CASSKAGGNYGYTF
TRBV4-1	13	TRBD1	TRBJ1-5	.	TGCGCCAGCAGCCGACAGGGTAATCAGCCCCAGCATTTT	CASSRQGNQPQHF
TRBV11-2	14	TRBD1	TRBJ1-1	few	TGTGCCAGCAGCTCCCTGGACAGGGGTGCTGAAGCTTTCTTT	CASSSLDRGAEAFF
TRBV4-2	18	.	TRBJ1-2	.	TGTGCCAGCAGCCAAGAAGTCAACTACGTCGGGGATAACTATGGCTACACCTTC	CASSQEVNYVGDNYGYTF
TRBV7-9	14	.	TRBJ1-5	.	TGTGCCAGCAGCTTAATAGATAGCAATCAGCCCCAGCATTTT	CASSLIDSNQPQHF
TRBV10-3	14	TRBD2	TRBJ2-7	.	TGTGCCATCGGGGCCCCTAGCGGGAGTGAGGAGCAGTACTTC	CAIGAPSGSEEQYF
TRBV7-9	12	.	TRBJ1-1	.	TGTGCCAGCAGCATCGCCGGGGGAGAAGCTTTCTTT	CASSIAGGEAFF
TRBV18	14	TRBD1	TRBJ1-4	.	TGTGCCAGCTCACCCCAAGGGGGCGGTGAAAAACTGTTTTTT	CASSPQGGGEKLFF
TRBV4-2	17	TRBD2	TRBJ2-2	.	TGTGCCAGCAGCCAAGATCCAGGACTAGCTAATACCGGGGAGCTGTTTTTT	CASSQDPGLANTGELFF
TRBV2	14	TRBD1	TRBJ1-1	.	TGTGCCAGCAGTGAAAGACAGGGAGGCACTGAAGCTTTCTTT	CASSERQGGTEAFF
TRBV6-5	15	TRBD1	TRBJ2-2	.	TGTGCCAGCAGTAGGACAGGGGGCTACACCGGGGAGCTGTTTTTT	CASSRTGGYTGELFF
TRBV5-6	16	TRBD1	TRBJ1-6	.	TGTGCCAGCAGCCTCAGGACAGGGGGCCGGAATTCACCCCTCCACTTT	CASSLRTGGRNSPLHF
TRBV14	17	TRBD2	TRBJ2-1	.	TGTGCCAGCAGCCAAGCAATCCAGGGACTACCCGACAATGAGCAGTTCTTC	CASSQAIQGLPDNEQFF
TRBV18	13	.	TRBJ1-6	.	TGTGCCACCTCTGAGGGCTATAATTCACCCCTCCACTTT	CATSEGYNSPLHF
TRBV7-9	14	TRBD1	TRBJ2-5	once	TGTGCCAGCAGTATACAGGGGCACCAAGAGACCCAGTACTTC	CASSIQGHQETQYF
TRBV5-5	12	.	TRBJ1-6	.	TGTGCCAGCAGCTTGCAGGATTCACCCCTCCACTTT	CASSLQDSPLHF
TRBV19	12	.	TRBJ2-7	.	TGTGCCAGTAGTATTCAGGGCTACGAGCAGTACTTC	CASSIQGYEQYF
TRBV28	16	TRBD1	TRBJ1-6	.	TGTGCCAGCAGTCGCACTCCGGGACAGCTTAATTCACCCCTCCACTTT	CASSRTPGQLNSPLHF